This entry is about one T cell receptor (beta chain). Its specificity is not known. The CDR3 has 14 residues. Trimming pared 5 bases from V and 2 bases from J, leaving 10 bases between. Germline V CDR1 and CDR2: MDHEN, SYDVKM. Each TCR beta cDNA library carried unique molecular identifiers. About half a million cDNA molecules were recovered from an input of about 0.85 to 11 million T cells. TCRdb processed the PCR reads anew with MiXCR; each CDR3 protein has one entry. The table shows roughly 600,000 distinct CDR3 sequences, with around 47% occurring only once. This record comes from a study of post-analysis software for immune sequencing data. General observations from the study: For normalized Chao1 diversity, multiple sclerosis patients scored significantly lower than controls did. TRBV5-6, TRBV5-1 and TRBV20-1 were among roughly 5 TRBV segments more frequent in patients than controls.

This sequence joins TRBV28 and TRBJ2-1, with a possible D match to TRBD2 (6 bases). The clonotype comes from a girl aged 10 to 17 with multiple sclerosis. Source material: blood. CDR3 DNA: TGTGCCAGCAGTGCCGGGACTCCCTACAATGAGCAGTTCTTC. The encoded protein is CASSAGTPYNEQFF.